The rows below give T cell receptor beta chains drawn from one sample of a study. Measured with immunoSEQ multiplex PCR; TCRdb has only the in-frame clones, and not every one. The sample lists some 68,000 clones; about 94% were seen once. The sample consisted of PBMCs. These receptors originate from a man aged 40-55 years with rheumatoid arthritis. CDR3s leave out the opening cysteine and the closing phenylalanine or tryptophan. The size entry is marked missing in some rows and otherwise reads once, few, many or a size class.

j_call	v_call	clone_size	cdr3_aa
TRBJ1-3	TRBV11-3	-	ASSLDSSTIY
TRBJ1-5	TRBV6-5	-	ASSWDRVKPQH
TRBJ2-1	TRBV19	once	ASMGASRPNEQF
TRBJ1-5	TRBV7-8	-	ASSLGVVLNQPQH
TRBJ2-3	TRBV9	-	ASSPRGVGADTQY
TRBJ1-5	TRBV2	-	ASSDWAGSQPQH
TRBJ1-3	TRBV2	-	ASSEETGLGTIY
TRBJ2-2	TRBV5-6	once	ASSLRLRISSGELF
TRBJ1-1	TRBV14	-	ASSQAVVNTEAF
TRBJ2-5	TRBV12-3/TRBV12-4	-	ASTRQTQETQY
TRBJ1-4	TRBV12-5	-	ASGLGHSDGKLF
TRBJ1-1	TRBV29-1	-	SVSQDGGEAF